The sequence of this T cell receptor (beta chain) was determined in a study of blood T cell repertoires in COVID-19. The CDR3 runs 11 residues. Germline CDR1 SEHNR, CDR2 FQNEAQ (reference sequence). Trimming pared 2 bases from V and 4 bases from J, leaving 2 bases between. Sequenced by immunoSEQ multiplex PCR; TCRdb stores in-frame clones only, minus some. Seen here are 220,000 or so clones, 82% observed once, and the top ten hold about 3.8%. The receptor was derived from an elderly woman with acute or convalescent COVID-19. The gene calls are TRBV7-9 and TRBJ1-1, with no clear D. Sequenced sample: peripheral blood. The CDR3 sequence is CASSLRTEAFF. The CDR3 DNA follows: TGTGCCAGCAGCTTACGCACTGAAGCTTTCTTT.